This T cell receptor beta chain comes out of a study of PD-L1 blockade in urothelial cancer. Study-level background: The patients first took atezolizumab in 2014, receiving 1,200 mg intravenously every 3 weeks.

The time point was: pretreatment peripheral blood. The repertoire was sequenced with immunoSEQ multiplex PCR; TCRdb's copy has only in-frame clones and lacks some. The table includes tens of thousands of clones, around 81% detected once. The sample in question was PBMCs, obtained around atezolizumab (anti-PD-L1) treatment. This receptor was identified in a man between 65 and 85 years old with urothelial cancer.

CDR3 residues: CASRTFGQGGTEAFF. The CDR3 coding sequence is TGTGCCAGCAGGACCTTTGGACAGGGGGGCACTGAAGCTTTCTTT. The chain employs TRBV7-9 and TRBJ1-1; the match to TRBD1 covers 10 bases. The germline gives CDR1 SEHNR, CDR2 FQNEAQ (reference sequence). Unmatched junction bases numbered 8, after V lost 6 bases and J lost 4 bases. The CDR3 is 15 amino acids. Variable domain in full (rest from reference TRBV7-9 and TRBJ1-1): DTGVSQNPRHKITKRGQNVTFRCDPISEHNRLYWYRQTLGQGPEFLTYFQNEAQLEKSRLLSDRFSAERPKGSFSTLEIQRTEQGDSAMYLCASRTFGQGGTEAFFGQGTRLTVV.